These T cell receptor beta chains were read from a single sample in a study of blood T cell repertoires in COVID-19. The data were produced by immunoSEQ multiplex PCR, yet TCRdb's version contains in-frame clones alone and is incomplete. The sample carries 150,000 to 200,000 clones, approximately 85% recorded once. Material: peripheral blood. Receptors originate from a woman in her sixties with acute or convalescent COVID-19. The CDR3 runs from the conserved cysteine through the conserved F or W. D genes are given only for firm matches. Where a row states a size, it is once, few, many or the class of an expanded clone; other rows omit it.

D gene	clone size	V gene	J gene	CDR3 DNA	CDR3 protein
TRBD2	-	TRBV5-1	TRBJ2-7	TGCGCCAGCAGCTTTGGACTAGCGGGGTACGTACACGAGCAGTACTTC	CASSFGLAGYVHEQYF
-	-	TRBV4-1	TRBJ2-4	TGCGCCAGCAGCCAAGAGGGCCTAACGGGGTTAAACATTCAGTACTTC	CASSQEGLTGLNIQYF
TRBD2	-	TRBV14	TRBJ2-7	TGTGCCAGCAGCCAGCGGTACAGTGGCGGGAGTGGCTCCTACGAGCAGTACTTC	CASSQRYSGGSGSYEQYF
TRBD1	-	TRBV19	TRBJ1-4	TGTGCCAGCATTCACAGGGGGCAATCAACTAATGAAAAACTGTTTTTT	CASIHRGQSTNEKLFF
TRBD1	-	TRBV7-9	TRBJ2-5	TGTGCCAGCAGCTCCTACAGGGGCCCTCAAGGGACCCAGTACTTC	CASSSYRGPQGTQYF
-	-	TRBV5-1	TRBJ2-7	TGCGCCAGCAGCTCCAGGGGTACAGGGTCCTACGAGCAGTACTTC	CASSSRGTGSYEQYF
TRBD1	-	TRBV5-1	TRBJ1-2	TGCGCCAGCAGCTCCCCCCGGACAGGGACCGGTGGCTACACCTTC	CASSSPRTGTGGYTF
-	-	TRBV28	TRBJ1-1	TGTGCCAGCAGTATCAACCGGGCCCGGGGGGGAGCTTTCTTT	CASSINRARGGAFF
-	-	TRBV24-1	TRBJ2-3	TGTGCCACCAGTGATTTGGGGGAGGATACGCAGTATTTT	CATSDLGEDTQYF
TRBD2	-	TRBV5-5	TRBJ2-5	TGTGCCAGCAGCTCTTGGACTAGCCAAGAGACCCAGTACTTC	CASSSWTSQETQYF
-	-	TRBV30	TRBJ2-2	TGTGCCTGCTCATTGCAGGGTACCGGGGAGCTGTTTTTT	CACSLQGTGELFF
TRBD1	-	TRBV5-1	TRBJ2-7	TGCGCCAGCAGCACCGGGACAGCCATCCCCTACGAGCAGTACTTC	CASSTGTAIPYEQYF
-	-	TRBV19	TRBJ2-5	TGTGCCAGCAGACAGCAAGAGACCCAGTACTTC	CASRQQETQYF
TRBD1	once	TRBV2	TRBJ2-7	TGTGCCAGCAGTGGACAGGGTTACGAGCAGTACTTC	CASSGQGYEQYF
TRBD1	-	TRBV19	TRBJ1-2	TGTGCCAGTAGGCGGACAGGATCCCAGGGGTCCTATGGCTACACCTTC	CASRRTGSQGSYGYTF
-	-	TRBV23-1	TRBJ2-1	TGCGCCAGCAGTCAATCCGTCGTGAATGAGCAGTTCTTC	CASSQSVVNEQFF
TRBD2	-	TRBV28	TRBJ2-1	TGTGCCAGCTCTCTGACTAGCGGGAGGGCCTATGAGCAGTTCTTC	CASSLTSGRAYEQFF
-	-	TRBV24-1	TRBJ2-2	TGTGCCACCAGTGATCCCTTAGCCACCGGGGAGCTGTTTTTT	CATSDPLATGELFF
TRBD2	few	TRBV4-1	TRBJ2-6	TGCGCCAGCAGCCAAGAGCCTAGCGGGCGAGCTGGGGCCAACGTCCTGACTTTC	CASSQEPSGRAGANVLTF
TRBD2	-	TRBV3-1/TRBV3-2	TRBJ2-6	TGTGCCAGCAGCCAAGATCGGTTAGTCGGACTAGCGGGAGCCTCTGGGGCCAACGTCCTGACTTTC	CASSQDRLVGLAGASGANVLTF
TRBD2	once	TRBV3-1/TRBV3-2	TRBJ2-1	TGTGCCAGCAGCCTGGCTAGCGGGAGTATGAATGAGCAGTTCTTC	CASSLASGSMNEQFF
TRBD2	-	TRBV6-6	TRBJ2-5	TGTGCCAGCAGTTACTCTCCCGGGACTAAGAAAGAGACCCAGTACTTC	CASSYSPGTKKETQYF
-	-	TRBV6-1	TRBJ2-1	TGTGCCAGCAGTGATGGAGGGACCTCCTACAATGAGCAGTTCTTC	CASSDGGTSYNEQFF
-	-	TRBV6-5	TRBJ1-1	TGTGCCAGCAGGATGGATAGTGACTTCACTGAAGCTTTCTTT	CASRMDSDFTEAFF
-	-	TRBV12-3/TRBV12-4	TRBJ1-1	TGTGCCAGCAGGGTACAGGGGAACACTGAAGCTTTCTTT	CASRVQGNTEAFF
TRBD1	-	TRBV5-1	TRBJ2-2	TGCGCCAGCAGCTCGCCTAGGACAGGGGTCACCGGGGAGCTGTTTTTT	CASSSPRTGVTGELFF
TRBD2	-	TRBV3-1/TRBV3-2	TRBJ2-1	TGTGCCAGCAGCCAAGATTCCGGGACTAGCAATGAGCAGTTCTTC	CASSQDSGTSNEQFF
-	-	TRBV5-1	TRBJ2-2	TGCGCCAGCAGCTTGGACGGGAGGAACACCGGGGAGCTGTTTTTT	CASSLDGRNTGELFF
-	few	TRBV7-2	TRBJ1-6	TGTGCCAGCAGCTTAGCCTCCCCGGGATCCCTCCACTTT	CASSLASPGSLHF
-	-	TRBV18	TRBJ1-5	TGTGCCAGCTCACCATCAGGCAGCAATCAGCCCCAGCATTTT	CASSPSGSNQPQHF
-	-	TRBV6-5	TRBJ2-7	TGTGCCAGCCAGAATGCTTTTGAGCAGTACTTC	CASQNAFEQYF
TRBD1	-	TRBV19	TRBJ1-2	TGTGCCAGTAGTATACCGACAGGGACCTATGGCTACACCTTC	CASSIPTGTYGYTF
-	-	TRBV2	TRBJ2-1	TGTGCCAGCAGACCAAATGGAGGACTGGGGTACACCAATGAGCAGTTCTTC	CASRPNGGLGYTNEQFF